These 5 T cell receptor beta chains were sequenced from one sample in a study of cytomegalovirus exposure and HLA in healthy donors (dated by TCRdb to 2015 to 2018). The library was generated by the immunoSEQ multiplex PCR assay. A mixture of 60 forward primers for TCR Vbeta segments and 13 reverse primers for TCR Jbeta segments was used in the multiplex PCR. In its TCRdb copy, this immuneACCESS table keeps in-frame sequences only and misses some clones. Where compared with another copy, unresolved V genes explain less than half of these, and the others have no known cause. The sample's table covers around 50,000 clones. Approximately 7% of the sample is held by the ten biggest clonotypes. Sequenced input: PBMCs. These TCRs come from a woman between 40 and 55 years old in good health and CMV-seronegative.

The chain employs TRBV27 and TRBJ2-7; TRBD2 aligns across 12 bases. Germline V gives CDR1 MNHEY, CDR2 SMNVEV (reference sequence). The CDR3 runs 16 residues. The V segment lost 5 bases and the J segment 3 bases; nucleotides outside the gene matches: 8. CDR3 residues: CASSPHVGLAGYEQYF. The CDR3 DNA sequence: TGTGCCAGCAGTCCCCACGTGGGACTAGCGGGCTACGAGCAGTACTTC.

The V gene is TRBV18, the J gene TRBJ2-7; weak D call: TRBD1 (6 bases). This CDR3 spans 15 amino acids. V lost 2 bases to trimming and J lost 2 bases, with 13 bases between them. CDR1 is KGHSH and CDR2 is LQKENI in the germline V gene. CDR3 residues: CASSPGTLIAYEQYF. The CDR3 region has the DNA TGTGCCAGCTCACCAGGGACATTGATAGCCTACGAGCAGTACTTC.

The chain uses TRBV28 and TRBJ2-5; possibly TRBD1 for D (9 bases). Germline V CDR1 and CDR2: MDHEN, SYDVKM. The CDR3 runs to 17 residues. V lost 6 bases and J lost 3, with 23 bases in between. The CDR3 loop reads CASRPPTGGGGKETQYF. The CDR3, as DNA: TGTGCCAGCAGACCCCCCACAGGGGGCGGGGGGAAAGAGACCCAGTACTTC.

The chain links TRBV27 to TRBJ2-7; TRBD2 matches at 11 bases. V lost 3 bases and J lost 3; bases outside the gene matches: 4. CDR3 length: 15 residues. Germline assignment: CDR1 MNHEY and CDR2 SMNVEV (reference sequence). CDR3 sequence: CASSFLTSGIYEQYF. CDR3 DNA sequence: TGTGCCAGCAGTTTCTTGACTAGCGGGATCTACGAGCAGTACTTC.

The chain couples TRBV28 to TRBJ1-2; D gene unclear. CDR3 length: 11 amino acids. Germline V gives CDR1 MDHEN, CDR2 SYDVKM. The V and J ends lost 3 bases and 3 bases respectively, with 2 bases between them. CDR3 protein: CASSFDYGYTF. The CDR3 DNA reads TGTGCCAGCAGTTTCGACTATGGCTACACCTTC.